These 19 T cell receptor beta chains were all obtained from the same sample, sequenced in a study of blood T cell repertoires in COVID-19. Method: immunoSEQ multiplex PCR; TCRdb's copy keeps in-frame clones and lacks some. Among 70,000 to 75,000 clones, approximately 88% were seen once, and the ten largest hold 5.1%. Material for sequencing was peripheral blood. The receptors shown here come from a human donor in a cohort sampled during active COVID-19.

The count of this clone is one. This chain joins TRBV18 and TRBJ2-7, with TRBD1 matching 7 bases. With 3 bases clipped from V and 4 bases from J, the junction kept 9 bases outside the gene matches. Germline CDR1 and CDR2: KGHSH and LQKENI. This CDR3 has 15 residues. The DNA for the CDR3 is TGTGCCAGCTCACCCGCCGGGACAGATAGATACGAGCAGTACTTC. Residues: CASSPAGTDRYEQYF.

V gene TRBV11-2 combines with J gene TRBJ2-1, with TRBD1 identical over 9 bases. V gave up 5 bases and J gave up 4 bases; unmatched junction bases: 6. Germline V CDR1 and CDR2: SGHAT, FQNNGV. The CDR3 loop spans 15 amino acids. CDR3 residues: CASSKDRGTYNEQFF. As DNA, the CDR3 is TGTGCCAGCAGCAAGGACAGGGGTACATACAATGAGCAGTTCTTC.

The chain combines TRBV15 with TRBJ1-2, with unresolved D. The V gene's germline CDR1 is LNHNV and CDR2 YYDKDF (reference sequence). V lost 0 bases and J 2 bases, leaving 7 bases between the germline ends. The CDR3 is 14 residues long. This CDR3 is CATSREGQNYGYTF. CDR3 DNA: TGTGCCACCAGCAGAGAGGGCCAGAACTATGGCTACACCTTC. The full variable domain, with the rest looked up from reference TRBV15 and TRBJ1-2, is DAMVIQNPRYQVTQFGKPVTLSCSQTLNHNVMYWYQQKSSQAPKLLFHYYDKDFNNEADTPDNFQSRRPNTSFCFLDIRSPGLGDTAMYLCATSREGQNYGYTFGSGTRLTVV.

This rearrangement joins TRBV28 to TRBJ2-1; 7 positions agree with TRBD1. Germline V gene sequence: CDR1 MDHEN, CDR2 SYDVKM. The CDR3 contains 16 residues. The ends lost 5 bases at V and 3 bases at J; junction bases unmatched: 10. CDR3 residues: CASSPWVGQYYNEQFF. CDR3 DNA: TGTGCCAGCAGTCCCTGGGTGGGACAGTACTACAATGAGCAGTTCTTC.

The chain has TRBV10-3 and TRBJ1-1, with TRBD1 matching 7 bases. Per the germline V gene, CDR1 is ENHRY and CDR2 is SYGVKD. The trim removed 4 bases at V and 4 bases at J, leaving 9 bases unmatched. CDR3 length: 15 amino acids. The CDR3 DNA reads as TGTGCCATCAGTGCCAGACAGGGTCAGGGCACTGAAGCTTTCTTT. The encoded protein is CAISARQGQGTEAFF.

The V and J genes are TRBV2 and TRBJ1-1; 10 bases agree with TRBD1. Germline loops: CDR1 SNHLY, CDR2 FYNNEI. Unmatched junction bases numbered 9, after V lost 7 bases and J lost 4 bases. CDR3 length: 15 amino acids. The DNA for the CDR3 is TGTGCCAGCAAAACCGGTCGGACAGGGGGCACTGAAGCTTTCTTT. The encoded protein is CASKTGRTGGTEAFF.

This clone appeared once. A read error may account for a junction end that differs from germline. The chain is built from TRBV28 and TRBJ1-5; the D gene is possibly TRBD1 (5 bases). The CDR3 runs 15 residues. Germline CDR1 reads MDHEN; CDR2 reads SYDVKM. In DNA, the CDR3 is TGTGCCAGCATTTTAAAGGACGGGGGTAATTTGCCCCAGCATTTT. Translating gives CASILKDGGNLPQHF.

A few counts support this clone. The rearrangement links TRBV5-4 to TRBJ1-6; D is perhaps TRBD1 (6 bases). This CDR3 contains 15 residues. Germline loops: CDR1 SGHNT, CDR2 YYREEE (reference sequence). The V gene lost 3 bases and the J gene lost 4 bases, with 11 bases spanning the gap. CDR3 sequence: CASSSRDKYNSPLHF. The CDR3 region has the DNA TGTGCCAGCAGCTCCCGGGACAAGTATAATTCACCCCTCCACTTT.

This chain links TRBV6-2 or TRBV6-3 with TRBJ1-5, with 9 positions matching TRBD1. The CDR3 extends over 18 amino acids. Germline V gene lookup returns CDR1 MNHEY and CDR2 SVGEGT. V was clipped by 0 bases and J by 0 bases; unmatched bases: 6. CDR3 coding DNA: TGTGCCAGCAGTTACTCGGGACAGGGATTTTATAGCAATCAGCCCCAGCATTTT. This gives the protein CASSYSGQGFYSNQPQHF.

The chain joins TRBV10-3 to TRBJ1-5, with D possibly matching TRBD1 (5 bases). Trimming removed 4 bases from V and 0 bases from J, with 7 bases in between. Germline V lookup: CDR1 ENHRY, CDR2 SYGVKD. The CDR3 consists of 14 residues. CDR3 sequence: CAISATDSNQPQHF. Written as DNA, the CDR3 is TGTGCCATCAGTGCGACAGATAGCAATCAGCCCCAGCATTTT.

The V gene is TRBV25-1, the J gene TRBJ2-3; D might be TRBD2 (8 bases). Germline-derived CDR1 and CDR2 are MGHDK and SYGVNS. The CDR3 totals 16 residues. V dropped 6 bases and J dropped 4 bases, with 20 bases sitting between them. The CDR3 is CASSDDGRGLADTQYF. The CDR3 coding sequence is TGTGCCAGCAGCGACGACGGGAGGGGGCTCGCAGATACGCAGTATTTT. Variable domain in full (rest from reference TRBV25-1 and TRBJ2-3): EADIYQTPRYLVIGTGKKITLECSQTMGHDKMYWYQQDPGMELHLIHYSYGVNSTEKGDLSSESTVSRIRTEHFPLTLESARPSHTSQYLCASSDDGRGLADTQYFGPGTRLTVL.

The CDR3: CASSDPGQVSYEQYF. The CDR3 coding sequence is TGTGCCAGCAGCGATCCGGGACAGGTTTCCTACGAGCAGTACTTC. The chain uses TRBV6-2 or TRBV6-3 and TRBJ2-7, with 8 nucleotides matching TRBD1. J gave up 1 base and V 6 bases, and 8 bases lay outside the gene matches. The CDR3 length is 15 residues. Germline assignment: CDR1 MNHEY and CDR2 SVGEGT.

In its sample, this clone was seen once. V usage is TRBV28 and J usage is TRBJ2-5, with 9 bases matching TRBD1. There are 15 residues in the CDR3. Trimming took 5 bases from V and 5 from J; bases not matched to a gene: 9. Germline values: CDR1 MDHEN, CDR2 SYDVKM. The CDR3 DNA follows: TGTGCCAGCAGTGGCCCCGGGACAGGGTGGGAGACCCAGTACTTC. The encoded protein is CASSGPGTGWETQYF.

The chain recombines TRBV5-4 with TRBJ1-2; TRBD1 is a possible D gene (6 bases). V was trimmed by 1 base and J by 2 bases, leaving 12 bases between them. Germline-derived CDR1 and CDR2 are SGHNT and YYREEE (reference sequence). The CDR3 has 15 amino acids. Here the CDR3 reads CASSLSGVGNYGYTF. For the CDR3, the DNA is TGTGCCAGCAGCTTGTCAGGGGTCGGGAACTATGGCTACACCTTC.

This clone has just a few counts. The chain joins TRBV7-6 to TRBJ1-6, with TRBD1 matching 7 bases. Germline CDR1 is SGHVS and CDR2 is FNYEAQ. Trimming at V came to 4 bases and at J to 6 bases, leaving 3 bases not matched to a gene. The CDR3 sequence is 14 residues long. Here the CDR3 DNA reads TGTGCCAGCAGCTCACGGGACAGTAATTCACCCCTCCACTTT. Protein sequence: CASSSRDSNSPLHF.

In DNA, the CDR3 is TGTGCCAGCAGTACCGCAGTCGCCTCTGAGCAGTTCTTC. It translates to CASSTAVASEQFF. V usage is TRBV27 and J usage is TRBJ2-1; D call uncertain. V was shortened by 5 bases and J by 9 bases, with 14 bases between the two germline ends. The CDR3 extends over 13 amino acids. Germline V gene lookup returns CDR1 MNHEY and CDR2 SMNVEV (reference sequence).

This rearrangement joins TRBV10-3 to TRBJ2-2; 9 bases fit TRBD2. The CDR3 is made up of 19 amino acids. With V trimmed by 3 bases and J by 2 bases, 13 bases remained unmatched. Germline V gene sequence: CDR1 ENHRY, CDR2 SYGVKD. The CDR3 spells CAISETSLSGGPNTGELFF. In nucleotides, the CDR3 is TGTGCCATCAGTGAAACTTCATTGAGCGGGGGGCCTAACACCGGGGAGCTGTTTTTT.

The CDR3 protein is CASSPRDSLYGYTF. In DNA form, the CDR3 reads TGTGCCAGCAGCCCACGGGACAGTCTCTATGGCTACACCTTC. The chain combines TRBV7-8 with TRBJ1-2; TRBD1 agrees at 7 bases. V shed 5 bases, J shed 4 bases, and the junction held 7 bases outside the gene matches. The CDR3 runs 14 residues. The germline V gene encodes CDR1 SGHVS and CDR2 FQNEAQ.

This clone occurred once. The chain couples TRBV5-1 to TRBJ2-6; no clear D. The germline V gene has CDR1 SGHRS and CDR2 YFSETQ. V was cut by 1 base and J by 0 bases, with 8 bases left in between. The CDR3 sequence is 16 residues long. CDR3 sequence reads: CASSLNTISGANVLTF. The CDR3 DNA is TGCGCCAGCAGCTTGAACACGATCTCTGGGGCCAACGTCCTGACTTTC.